This T cell receptor (beta chain) was recovered during a study of cytomegalovirus exposure and HLA in healthy donors. Looking at the study overall: Among around 400 genotyped donors, around 77% fell in the Caucasian-associated ancestry cluster.

For this clone: Antigen: not known.

Trimming removed 4 bases at V and 6 bases at J, with 21 bases between. The CDR3 has 17 residues. Germline V gene data show CDR1 as SEHNR and CDR2 as FQNEAQ (reference sequence). The PCR was carried out with 60 Vbeta primers and 13 Jbeta primers. Source study methods: The authors later counted 65 million to 90 million unique TCR beta chains, roughly 10 million of them shared. Using immunoSEQ multiplex PCR, the repertoire was profiled, and TCRdb retains in-frame clones only, with some absent. V and J calls and clone size are as listed in that table; D and trimming were resolved from the DNA. Of approximately 130,000 clones detected, over 65% appear once; the ten largest clones hold about 1.7%. Study-wide points: The study listed roughly 150 cytomegalovirus-associated TCR beta chains.

This rearrangement joins TRBV7-9 to TRBJ2-2; the D gene is possibly TRBD2 (6 bases). The source material was PBMCs. The receptor was derived from a female donor in good health and CMV-seropositive. The CDR3 sequence: CASSSRERSERPGELFF. The CDR3 DNA is TGTGCCAGCAGCTCCCGGGAGAGGAGCGAACGGCCCGGGGAGCTGTTTTTT.